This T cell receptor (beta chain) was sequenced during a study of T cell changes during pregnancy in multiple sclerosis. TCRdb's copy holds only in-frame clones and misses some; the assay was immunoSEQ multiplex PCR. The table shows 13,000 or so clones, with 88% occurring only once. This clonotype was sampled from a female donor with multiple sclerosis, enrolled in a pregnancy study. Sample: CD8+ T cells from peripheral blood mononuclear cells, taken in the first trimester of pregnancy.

CDR3 nucleotides: TGTGCCAGCAGTTTAGGGGGGTACGAGCAGTACTTC. Protein: CASSLGGYEQYF. This chain joins TRBV27 and TRBJ2-7, with D possibly being TRBD2 (6 bases). V shed 2 bases and J shed 4 bases, with 6 bases lying between them. This CDR3 has 12 residues. Germline V gene data show CDR1 as MNHEY and CDR2 as SMNVEV (reference sequence).